The rows below give T cell receptor beta chains drawn from one sample of a study of blood T cell repertoires in COVID-19. Measured with immunoSEQ multiplex PCR; TCRdb has only the in-frame clones, and not every one. The sample includes 150,000 to 200,000 clones, 88% of them seen just once. Sequencing input: peripheral blood. Receptors were obtained from a man aged 55 to 70 with acute or convalescent COVID-19. CDR3s leave out the opening cysteine and the closing phenylalanine or tryptophan.

J gene | V gene | CDR3 protein
TRBJ1-4 | TRBV10-3 | AISGQGVDEKLF
TRBJ2-5 | TRBV29-1 | SVVLEVLY
TRBJ2-7 | TRBV5-4 | ASSPGGQGSYEQY
TRBJ1-3 | TRBV29-1 | SGGSGNTIY
TRBJ1-5 | TRBV2 | ASRSDSFNQPQH
TRBJ1-2 | TRBV7-8 | ASSLFIPKGTSGSYGYT
TRBJ2-3 | TRBV7-2 | ASTVPISTDTQY
TRBJ2-2 | TRBV11-3 | ASSLGGLAGEGELF
TRBJ1-6 | TRBV14 | ASSQDPGSSYNSPLH
TRBJ1-6 | TRBV3-1/TRBV3-2 | ASSQVTRSSYNSPLH
TRBJ2-5 | TRBV3-1/TRBV3-2 | ASSQVGATGETQY
TRBJ1-4 | TRBV5-1 | ASRLEGATNEKLF
TRBJ1-1 | TRBV18 | ASSPLPWRGGTEAF
TRBJ1-1 | TRBV29-1 | SGGQGALSEAF
TRBJ1-2 | TRBV29-1 | SVPGQGRHYYGYT
TRBJ1-5 | TRBV2 | ASSDGQGQGQPQH
TRBJ2-3 | TRBV5-1 | ASSSQGVYVDTQY
TRBJ1-1 | TRBV19 | ASSSRTGEAF
TRBJ1-6 | TRBV11-2 | ASSFQGNNSPLH
TRBJ1-4 | TRBV30 | AWSGIRQGNLF
TRBJ1-5 | TRBV5-5 | ASSLIGDNQPQH
TRBJ2-7 | TRBV11-3 | ASSVGTGSTYEQY
TRBJ1-6 | TRBV19 | ASSIRGGNSPLH
TRBJ1-2 | TRBV7-9 | ASSLQGNYGYT
TRBJ1-2 | TRBV7-2 | ASSSRGRDYGYT
TRBJ1-1 | TRBV3-1/TRBV3-2 | ASSLQTGRTEAF